These T cell receptor beta chains were read from a single sample in a study of graft-versus-host responses after intestinal transplantation. Antigens of these TCRs are unknown. TCRdb's copy holds only in-frame clones and misses some; the assay was immunoSEQ multiplex PCR. The profile shows 100,000 or so clones, 90% to 95% of them singletons. The source material was unstimulated CD4+ T cells sorted from spleen or lymph node cells, sampled before transplant. The receptors originated from a human donor who was the organ donor for an intestinal transplant. Each CDR3 is given with its conserved first and last residue. The D gene is left open where the match is weak. A row's size may be missing; if present it is once, few, many or a size class.

TRBV4-1	TRBJ1-1	NA	TRBD1	CASSQDGDRPAFF	TGCGCCAGCAGCCAAGATGGGGACAGGCCAGCTTTCTTT
TRBV11-2	TRBJ2-7	NA	NA	CASSLAFGDYEQYF	TGTGCCAGCAGCTTAGCCTTCGGGGACTACGAGCAGTACTTC
TRBV30	TRBJ2-7	NA	NA	CAWSKGLTYEQYF	TGTGCCTGGAGTAAGGGACTTACCTACGAGCAGTACTTC
TRBV6-6	TRBJ2-2	NA	NA	CASSYMGSSGELFF	TGTGCCAGCAGTTACATGGGTAGCTCCGGGGAGCTGTTTTTT
TRBV6-5	TRBJ1-2	NA	TRBD1	CASSRQGARGYTF	TGTGCCAGCAGCAGACAGGGGGCGCGAGGCTACACCTTC
TRBV7-9	TRBJ2-7	once	NA	CASSLVLGSEQYF	TGTGCCAGCAGCTTAGTTCTAGGGAGCGAGCAGTACTTC
TRBV5-4	TRBJ2-7	NA	NA	CASSIRGYEQYF	TGTGCCAGCTCCATAAGGGGCTACGAGCAGTACTTC
TRBV5-6	TRBJ1-2	once	NA	CASSLVGERGGYTF	TGTGCCAGCAGCTTGGTAGGGGAGCGGGGTGGCTACACCTTC
TRBV4-2	TRBJ2-3	NA	TRBD2	CASSKGLAGAPTTDTQYF	TGTGCCAGCAGCAAGGGACTAGCGGGGGCCCCAACCACAGATACGCAGTATTTT
TRBV18	TRBJ1-4	NA	TRBD1	CASSPWTGNEKLFF	TGTGCCAGCTCACCCTGGACAGGGAATGAAAAACTGTTTTTT
TRBV7-3	TRBJ2-7	NA	TRBD2	CASSLAGGSSSYEQYF	TGTGCCAGCAGCCTAGCGGGGGGCTCTAGCTCCTACGAGCAGTACTTC
TRBV5-1	TRBJ1-4	NA	NA	CASSLAGGGNEKLFF	TGCGCCAGCAGCTTGGCCGGGGGAGGAAATGAAAAACTGTTTTTT
TRBV2	TRBJ2-7	NA	TRBD2	CASSDPGRAGGYEQYF	TGTGCCAGCAGTGACCCAGGGAGAGCGGGGGGCTACGAGCAGTACTTC
TRBV9	TRBJ1-1	NA	NA	CASSVGGAHTEAFF	TGTGCCAGCAGCGTAGGGGGCGCCCACACTGAAGCTTTCTTT
TRBV28	TRBJ2-7	NA	NA	CASTKARPTYEQYF	TGTGCCAGCACCAAAGCGCGGCCGACCTACGAGCAGTACTTC
TRBV19	TRBJ1-5	few	NA	CASSIVSPSQPQHF	TGTGCCAGTAGTATAGTTTCCCCGAGCCAGCCCCAGCATTTT
TRBV6-6	TRBJ1-4	NA	TRBD1	CASSYGDRVGEKLFF	TGTGCCAGCAGTTACGGGGACAGGGTGGGTGAAAAACTGTTTTTT
TRBV7-6	TRBJ2-2	NA	TRBD1	CASSFARDRDTGELFF	TGTGCCAGCAGCTTTGCCCGGGACAGAGACACCGGGGAGCTGTTTTTT
TRBV11-1	TRBJ2-2	NA	TRBD2	CASSSTGGTNTGELFF	TGTGCCAGCAGCTCTACGGGGGGGACAAACACCGGGGAGCTGTTTTTT
TRBV11-2	TRBJ2-2	NA	NA	CASSLGGVAGELFF	TGTGCCAGCAGCTTAGGGGGGGTAGCCGGGGAGCTGTTTTTT
TRBV10-1	TRBJ2-7	few	TRBD1	CASSAGQFPFYEQYF	TGCGCCAGCAGTGCGGGACAGTTCCCATTCTACGAGCAGTACTTC
TRBV7-2	TRBJ2-5	NA	NA	CASAIKWTQYF	TGTGCCAGCGCTATAAAATGGACCCAGTACTTC
TRBV7-3	TRBJ2-3	NA	NA	CASSFGRGSTDTQYF	TGTGCCAGCAGCTTCGGTCGGGGGAGCACAGATACGCAGTATTTT
TRBV2	TRBJ2-5	NA	NA	CASSDGGRAGSSVRFTQYF	TGTGCCAGCAGTGACGGGGGACGGGCGGGGAGTAGCGTAAGATTTACCCAGTACTTC
TRBV7-2	TRBJ2-3	NA	NA	CASSARISTDTQYF	TGTGCCAGCAGCGCTAGAATTAGCACAGATACGCAGTATTTT
TRBV11-3	TRBJ2-3	NA	TRBD2	CASSPGLAATDTQYF	TGTGCCAGCAGCCCCGGACTAGCGGCCACAGATACGCAGTATTTT
TRBV7-2	TRBJ2-7	NA	TRBD1	CASSLKQGREQYF	TGTGCCAGCAGCCTAAAACAGGGGCGAGAGCAGTACTTC
TRBV5-6	TRBJ1-2	NA	NA	CASSLRRSGFSGYTF	TGTGCCAGCAGCTTAAGGAGGTCGGGGTTTAGTGGCTACACCTTC
TRBV18	TRBJ1-5	NA	TRBD1	CASSPDRARGQPQHF	TGTGCCAGCTCACCGGACAGGGCTCGCGGTCAGCCCCAGCATTTT
TRBV6-5	TRBJ2-7	NA	NA	CASSSAWARYEQYF	TGTGCCAGCAGTTCAGCATGGGCCCGGTACGAGCAGTACTTC
TRBV29-1	TRBJ2-3	NA	NA	CSTTPGPDTQYF	TGCAGTACTACTCCAGGGCCAGATACGCAGTATTTT
TRBV28	TRBJ2-1	NA	NA	CATIHGQRYNEQFF	TGTGCCACCATTCACGGACAGAGATACAATGAGCAGTTCTTC
TRBV5-1	TRBJ2-3	NA	NA	CASSPERLTDTQYF	TGCGCCAGCAGCCCCGAGAGATTAACAGATACGCAGTATTTT
TRBV16	TRBJ1-4	few	NA	CASTSTIFEKLFF	TGTGCCAGCACCTCGACAATTTTTGAAAAACTGTTTTTT
TRBV7-2	TRBJ2-5	NA	NA	CASSRQIFQETQYF	TGTGCCAGCAGTCGACAGATTTTCCAAGAGACCCAGTACTTC
TRBV7-8	TRBJ1-4	NA	NA	CASSPTPGNTNEKLFF	TGTGCCAGCAGCCCCACCCCAGGGAATACTAATGAAAAACTGTTTTTT
TRBV19	TRBJ2-7	once	TRBD1	CASSRTGTGINEQYF	TGTGCCAGTAGCCGTACCGGGACAGGGATAAACGAGCAGTACTTC
TRBV2	TRBJ2-1	NA	TRBD1	CASSGGTGYYNEQFF	TGTGCCAGCAGTGGGGGGACAGGATATTACAATGAGCAGTTCTTC
TRBV5-8	TRBJ1-6	NA	TRBD1	CASSLRGQRGSPLHF	TGTGCCAGCAGCTTAAGGGGACAGAGAGGATCACCCCTCCACTTT